This T cell receptor (beta chain) was retrieved from a study of molecular identifiers for immune sequencing clone quantification. This clonotype was counted many times. TCRdb reprocessed the PCR reads with MiXCR, giving one entry per CDR3 protein. The data hold over 55,000 distinct CDR3 sequences, with less than 20% observed a single time. The CDR3 length is 14 residues. The germline CDR1 and CDR2 sequences are MNHEY and SMNVEV (reference sequence). V lost 5 bases, J lost 6 bases, and 17 bases lay in between. Sequencing used naive CD8+ T cells from blood, with Jurkat cell RNA spiked in. Subset of the sample: FACS-sorted CD8+CD4-CCR7+CD45RA+ naive T cells. J is TRBJ2-7 and V is TRBV27, with D possibly being TRBD2 (6 bases). This sequence was found in a human donor in good health. Some libraries in this study had Jurkat cell RNA spiked in. CDR3 in DNA: TGTGCCAGCAGTCCCCTAGCGCCAGCGACCGAGCAGTACTTC. Translation gives CASSPLAPATEQYF.